This T cell receptor beta chain appears in the sequencing data of a study of CD8+ T cells in alopecia areata. Overall study context: It was oral tofacitinib, at 5 to 10 mg twice daily, that treated patients received. General study points: Resident alphabeta T-cell populations of normal skin are likewise subject to sequencing in scalp samples. Researchers report lesional scalp, most notably alopecia totalis/universalis, outstripped normal scalp in clonality.

V was trimmed by 6 bases and J by 3 bases, leaving 15 bases between them. Germline V lookup: CDR1 MNHEY, CDR2 SVGAGI. The CDR3 is 14 amino acids. In its sample, this clone was seen once. Antigen: not known. Treatment defined: oral pan-JAK inhibitor, 5-10 mg twice daily. Patients with alopecia areata provided lesional scalp punch biopsies as well as peripheral blood. cDNA reverse transcribed from extracted RNA served as the sequencing template. Profiling relied on immunoSEQ multiplex PCR, and the TCRdb table lists in-frame clones only, not all of them. The data show about 270,000 clones, roughly 63% seen once.

This specimen was CD4+ T cells sorted from blood, taken around week 54, from a patient treated with tofacitinib. The origin of this receptor is a human donor with alopecia areata. The rearrangement uses TRBV6-5 and TRBJ2-7, with D possibly matching TRBD1 (6 bases). Here the CDR3 reads CASSSGVGFYEQYF. The CDR3 nucleotides read TGTGCCAGCAGCTCAGGGGTAGGGTTCTACGAGCAGTACTTC.